One sample yielded the 9 T cell receptor beta chains listed below, sequenced in a study of T cell responses to AZD1222 COVID-19 vaccine. Repertoires were generated with immunoSEQ multiplex PCR, while TCRdb's copy carries only in-frame clones and drops some. This sample yields 110,000 to 150,000 clones, of which around nine tenths are seen a single time; over 3% belongs to the top ten. Sequencing was performed on peripheral blood, taken on day 0 of AZD1222 vaccination. The receptors derive from an adult in good health.

The V gene is TRBV5-4, the J gene TRBJ2-2, with 12 bases aligning to TRBD2. CDR3 size: 17 residues. V trimming: 6 bases; J trimming: 5 bases; junction bases outside the gene matches: 11. Germline V gene lookup returns CDR1 SGHNT and CDR2 YYREEE (reference sequence). The CDR3 loop reads CASKLAGGGSETGELFF. CDR3 coding DNA: TGTGCCAGCAAACTAGCGGGAGGAGGATCGGAAACCGGGGAGCTGTTTTTT.

J is TRBJ2-7 and V is TRBV6-5; a possible D gene is TRBD2 (6 bases). CDR1 is MNHEY, CDR2 SVGAGI, per germline. Trimming took 2 bases from V and 4 from J, leaving 12 bases between them. The CDR3 is 14 amino acids. CDR3 coding DNA: TGTGCCAGCAGTTACGTGAAAGGGAGGTACGAGCAGTACTTC. Translation: CASSYVKGRYEQYF.

V and J are TRBV11-2 and TRBJ2-3; D might be TRBD1 or TRBD2, each matching 5 bases. The CDR3 runs to 15 residues. Trimming removed 4 bases from V and 2 bases from J, with 13 bases in between. Germline values: CDR1 SGHAT, CDR2 FQNNGV. The CDR3 DNA is TGTGCCAGCAGCTCCGGGGCTACCCTCACAGATACGCAGTATTTT. This sequence encodes CASSSGATLTDTQYF.

The chain recombines TRBV7-3 with TRBJ2-7; 7 bases are shared with TRBD1. Germline V CDR1 and CDR2: SGHTA, FQGTGA. V gave up 1 base and J gave up 1 base; unmatched junction bases: 4. This CDR3 has 15 amino acids. DNA of the CDR3: TGTGCCAGCAGCTTAAGACAGGGTCCATCCTACGAGCAGTACTTC. Translating gives CASSLRQGPSYEQYF.

The chain couples TRBV5-6 to TRBJ1-2; no clear D. Trimming stripped 4 bases from V and 8 bases from J, with 12 bases between. The CDR3 has 12 residues. Per germline, CDR1 SGHDT and CDR2 YYEEEE. CDR3 in DNA: TGTGCCAGCAGCGCCTCCGGGTCCGGCTACACCTTC. Translating it yields CASSASGSGYTF.

The chain combines TRBV2 with TRBJ1-1, with 7 positions matching TRBD1. This CDR3 spans 13 amino acids. Losses at the gene ends were 10 bases for V and 2 bases for J; bases not matched to a gene: 7. CDR1 and CDR2 from the germline V gene are SNHLY and FYNNEI. DNA of the CDR3: TGTGCCAAAAACTACAGGGGTAACACTGAAGCTTTCTTT. This encodes CAKNYRGNTEAFF.

In this sample, this clone turned up once. This chain uses TRBV2 with TRBJ2-7; 9 bases fit TRBD1. This CDR3 contains 14 residues. The V and J ends lost 8 bases and 3 bases, in that order; junction bases with no gene match: 8. Germline values: CDR1 SNHLY, CDR2 FYNNEI. The CDR3 loop reads CASRVGTGIYEQYF. CDR3 coding DNA: TGTGCCAGCCGGGTGGGGACAGGGATCTACGAGCAGTACTTC.

The chain has TRBV7-9 and TRBJ2-1; D tentatively fits TRBD1 or TRBD2 (5 bases each). From germline, CDR1 is SEHNR and CDR2 FQNEAQ (reference sequence). V lost 8 bases and J lost 8, with 28 bases in between. The CDR3 totals 17 residues. The CDR3, as DNA: TGTGCCAGCCCCCTTCCCGGGACCTACCCAAGTGGCGATGAGCAGTTCTTC. It yields the protein CASPLPGTYPSGDEQFF. Full variable domain (remainder filled in from reference TRBV7-9 and TRBJ2-1): DTGVSQNPRHKITKRGQNVTFRCDPISEHNRLYWYRQTLGQGPEFLTYFQNEAQLEKSRLLSDRFSAERPKGSFSTLEIQRTEQGDSAMYLCASPLPGTYPSGDEQFFGPGTRLTVL.

The chain is built from TRBV6-4 and TRBJ1-2, with D perhaps matching TRBD1 (6 bases). V lost 4 bases and J 4 bases, leaving 13 bases between the germline ends. The CDR3 is 14 amino acids. Germline V lookup: CDR1 MRHNA, CDR2 SNTAGT. CDR3 residues: CASSGAGAAYGYTF. The CDR3 DNA is TGTGCCAGCAGTGGCGCGGGGGCTGCCTATGGCTACACCTTC.